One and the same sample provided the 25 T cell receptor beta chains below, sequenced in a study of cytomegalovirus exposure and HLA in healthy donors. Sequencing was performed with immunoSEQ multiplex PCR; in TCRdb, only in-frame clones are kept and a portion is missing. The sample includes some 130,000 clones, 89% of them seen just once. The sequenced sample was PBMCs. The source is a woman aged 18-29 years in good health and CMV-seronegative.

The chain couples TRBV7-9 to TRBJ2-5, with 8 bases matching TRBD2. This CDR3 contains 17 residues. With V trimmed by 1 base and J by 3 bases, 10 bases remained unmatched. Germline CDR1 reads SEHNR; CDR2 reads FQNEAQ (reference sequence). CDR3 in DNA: TGTGCCAGCAGCTTAGGAGGTGCGGGGGGCCGAGAAGAGACCCAGTACTTC. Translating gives CASSLGGAGGREETQYF.

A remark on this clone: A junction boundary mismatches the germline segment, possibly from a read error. CDR3 region: CASGFSGGEQYF. CDR3 DNA sequence: TGTGCCAGCGGCTTTAGCGGGGGAGAGCAGTACTTC. V gene TRBV7-2 combines with J gene TRBJ2-7, with 9 bases that match TRBD2. The CDR3 contains 12 residues. Germline values: CDR1 SGHTA, CDR2 FQGNSA.

The CDR3 DNA follows: TGTGCCAGCAGTTACGGGGGGGCAACAGATACGCAGTATTTT. It translates to CASSYGGATDTQYF. The chain carries TRBV6-6 and TRBJ2-3, with D perhaps matching TRBD2 (7 bases). This CDR3 has 14 residues. Trimming pared 2 bases from V and 3 bases from J, leaving 9 bases between. CDR1 is MNHNY, CDR2 SVGAGI, per germline (reference sequence).

The CDR3 DNA reads TGTGCCAGCTCACCCTCACAGGGGGGCGAAGAGACCCAGTACTTC. It is translated as CASSPSQGGEETQYF. The V gene is TRBV18, the J gene TRBJ2-5; TRBD1 aligns across 8 bases. The CDR3 covers 15 residues. Per the germline V gene, CDR1 is KGHSH and CDR2 is LQKENI. Trimming removed 3 bases from V and 3 bases from J; junction bases left unmatched: 6.

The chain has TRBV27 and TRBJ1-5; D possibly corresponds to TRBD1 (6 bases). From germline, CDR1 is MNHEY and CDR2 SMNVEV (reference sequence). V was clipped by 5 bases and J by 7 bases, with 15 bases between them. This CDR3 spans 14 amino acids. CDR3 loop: CASSLTGLRQPQHF. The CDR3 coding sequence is TGTGCCAGCAGTCTCACAGGGTTGAGGCAGCCCCAGCATTTT.

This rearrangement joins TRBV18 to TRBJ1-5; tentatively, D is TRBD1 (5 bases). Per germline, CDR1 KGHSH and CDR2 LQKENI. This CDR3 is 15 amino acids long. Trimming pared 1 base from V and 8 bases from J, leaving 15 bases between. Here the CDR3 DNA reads TGTGCCAGCTCACCACGAATTGGGGGGGAGGAGCCCCAGCATTTT. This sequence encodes CASSPRIGGEEPQHF.

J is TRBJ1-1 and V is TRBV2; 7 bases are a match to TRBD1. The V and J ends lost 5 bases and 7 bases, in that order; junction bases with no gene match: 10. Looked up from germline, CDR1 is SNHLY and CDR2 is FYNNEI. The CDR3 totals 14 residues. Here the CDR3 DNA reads TGTGCCAGCAGTTGGGACAGCCCCAGTTTTGAAGCTTTCTTT. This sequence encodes CASSWDSPSFEAFF. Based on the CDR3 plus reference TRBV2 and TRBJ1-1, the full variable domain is EPEVTQTPSHQVTQMGQEVILRCVPISNHLYFYWYRQILGQKVEFLVSFYNNEISEKSEIFDDQFSVERPDGSNFTLKIRSTKLEDSAMYFCASSWDSPSFEAFFGQGTRLTVV.

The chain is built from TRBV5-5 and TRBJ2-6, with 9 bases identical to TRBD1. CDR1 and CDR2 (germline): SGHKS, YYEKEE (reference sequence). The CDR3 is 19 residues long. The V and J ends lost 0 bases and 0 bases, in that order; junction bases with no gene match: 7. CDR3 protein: CASSLGRTGAPSGANVLTF. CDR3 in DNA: TGTGCCAGCAGCTTGGGGCGGACAGGGGCCCCCTCTGGGGCCAACGTCCTGACTTTC. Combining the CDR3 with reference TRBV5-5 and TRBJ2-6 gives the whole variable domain DAGVTQSPTHLIKTRGQQVTLRCSPISGHKSVSWYQQVLGQGPQFIFQYYEKEERGRGNFPDRFSARQFPNYSSELNVNALLLGDSALYLCASSLGRTGAPSGANVLTFGAGSRLTVL.

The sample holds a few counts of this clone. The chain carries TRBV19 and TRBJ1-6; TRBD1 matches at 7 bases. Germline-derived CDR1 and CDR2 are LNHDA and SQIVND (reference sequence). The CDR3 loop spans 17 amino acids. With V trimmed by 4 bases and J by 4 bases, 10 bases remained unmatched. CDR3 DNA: TGTGCCAGTAGTAAGAACCCCGGGACAGTGTATAATTCACCCCTCCACTTT. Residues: CASSKNPGTVYNSPLHF. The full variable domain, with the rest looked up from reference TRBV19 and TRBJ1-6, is DGGITQSPKYLFRKEGQNVTLSCEQNLNHDAMYWYRQDPGQGLRLIYYSQIVNDFQKGDIAEGYSVSREKKESFPLTVTSAQKNPTAFYLCASSKNPGTVYNSPLHFGNGTRLTVT.

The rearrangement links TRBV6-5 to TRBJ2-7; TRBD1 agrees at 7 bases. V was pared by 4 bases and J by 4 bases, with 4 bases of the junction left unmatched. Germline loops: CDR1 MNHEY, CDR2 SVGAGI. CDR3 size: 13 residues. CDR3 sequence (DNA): TGTGCCAGCAGTTCACTGACAGGGTACGAGCAGTACTTC. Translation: CASSSLTGYEQYF.

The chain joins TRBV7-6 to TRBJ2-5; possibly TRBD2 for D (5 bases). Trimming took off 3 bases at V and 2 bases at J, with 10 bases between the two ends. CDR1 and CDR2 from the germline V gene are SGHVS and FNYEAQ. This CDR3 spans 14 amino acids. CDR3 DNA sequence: TGTGCCAGCAGCTTGGCAGCGGATCAAGAGACCCAGTACTTC. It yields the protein CASSLAADQETQYF.

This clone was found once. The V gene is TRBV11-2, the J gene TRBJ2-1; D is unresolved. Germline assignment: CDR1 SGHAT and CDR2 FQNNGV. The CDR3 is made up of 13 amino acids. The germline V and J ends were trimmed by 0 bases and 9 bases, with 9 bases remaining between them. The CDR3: CASSLDPLREQFF. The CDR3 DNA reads TGTGCCAGCAGCTTAGATCCCCTTCGTGAGCAGTTCTTC.

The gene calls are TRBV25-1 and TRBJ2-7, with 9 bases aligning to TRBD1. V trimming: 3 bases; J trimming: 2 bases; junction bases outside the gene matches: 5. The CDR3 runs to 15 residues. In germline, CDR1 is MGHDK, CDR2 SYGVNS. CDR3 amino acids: CASSDHRGPPYEQYF. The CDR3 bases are TGTGCCAGCAGTGACCACAGGGGGCCCCCCTACGAGCAGTACTTC.

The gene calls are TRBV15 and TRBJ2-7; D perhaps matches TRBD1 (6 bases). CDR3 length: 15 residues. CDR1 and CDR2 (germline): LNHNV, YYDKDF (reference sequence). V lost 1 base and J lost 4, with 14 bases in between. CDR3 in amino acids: CATSRVGTRQYEQYF. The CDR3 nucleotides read TGTGCCACCAGCAGAGTAGGGACACGGCAATACGAGCAGTACTTC.

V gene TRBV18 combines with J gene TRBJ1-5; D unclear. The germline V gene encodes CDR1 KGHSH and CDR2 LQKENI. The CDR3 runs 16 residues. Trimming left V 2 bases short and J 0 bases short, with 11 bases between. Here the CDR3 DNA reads TGTGCCAGCTCACCAACAGTTCAAGCTAGCAATCAGCCCCAGCATTTT. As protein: CASSPTVQASNQPQHF.

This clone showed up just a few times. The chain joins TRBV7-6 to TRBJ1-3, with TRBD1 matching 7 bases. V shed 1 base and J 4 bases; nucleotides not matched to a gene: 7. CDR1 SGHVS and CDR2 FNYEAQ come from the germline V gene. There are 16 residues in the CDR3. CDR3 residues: CASSLVETGFGNTIYF. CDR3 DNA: TGTGCCAGCAGCTTAGTCGAGACAGGGTTCGGAAACACCATATATTTT.

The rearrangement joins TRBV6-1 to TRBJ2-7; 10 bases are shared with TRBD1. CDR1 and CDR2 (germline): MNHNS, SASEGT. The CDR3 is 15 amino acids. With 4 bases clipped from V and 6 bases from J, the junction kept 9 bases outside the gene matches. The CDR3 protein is CASSGRDRGMREQYF. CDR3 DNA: TGTGCCAGCAGTGGCCGGGACAGGGGAATGCGCGAGCAGTACTTC.

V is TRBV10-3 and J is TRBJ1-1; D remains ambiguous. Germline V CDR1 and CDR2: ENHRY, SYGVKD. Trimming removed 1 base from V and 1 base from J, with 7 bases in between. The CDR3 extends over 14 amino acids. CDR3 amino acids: CAISEYGQNTEAFF. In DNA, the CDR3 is TGTGCCATCAGTGAGTATGGGCAGAACACTGAAGCTTTCTTT.

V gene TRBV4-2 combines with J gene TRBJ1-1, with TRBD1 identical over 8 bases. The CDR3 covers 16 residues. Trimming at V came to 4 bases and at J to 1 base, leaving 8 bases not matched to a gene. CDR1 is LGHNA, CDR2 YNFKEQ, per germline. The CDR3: CASSPFLTGENTEAFF. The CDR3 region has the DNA TGTGCCAGCAGCCCCTTCCTGACAGGGGAGAACACTGAAGCTTTCTTT.

The CDR3 region has the DNA TGTGCCAGTAGTATAGGGACAGGGAGCTCCTACGAGCAGTACTTC. Translated, it gives CASSIGTGSSYEQYF. The chain is built from TRBV19 and TRBJ2-7, with TRBD1 matching over 8 bases. After removal of 1 base from V and 0 bases from J, the junction contained 2 bases not matched to a gene. This CDR3 has 15 amino acids. Germline V gives CDR1 LNHDA, CDR2 SQIVND (reference sequence).

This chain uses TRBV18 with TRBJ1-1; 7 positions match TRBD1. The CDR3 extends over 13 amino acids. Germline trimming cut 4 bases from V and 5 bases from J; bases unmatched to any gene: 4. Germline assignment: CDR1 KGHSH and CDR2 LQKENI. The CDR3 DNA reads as TGTGCCAGCTCACTCGGGACAGCGACTGAAGCTTTCTTT. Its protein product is CASSLGTATEAFF.

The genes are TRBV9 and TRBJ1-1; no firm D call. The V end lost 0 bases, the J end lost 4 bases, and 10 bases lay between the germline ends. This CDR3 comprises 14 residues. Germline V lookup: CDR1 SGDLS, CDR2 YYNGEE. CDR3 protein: CASSVEGGPTEAFF. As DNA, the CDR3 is TGTGCCAGCAGCGTAGAAGGTGGGCCCACTGAAGCTTTCTTT.

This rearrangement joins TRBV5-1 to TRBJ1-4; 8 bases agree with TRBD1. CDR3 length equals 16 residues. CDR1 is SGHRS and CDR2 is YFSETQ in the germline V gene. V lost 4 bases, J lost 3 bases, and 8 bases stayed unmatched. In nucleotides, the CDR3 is TGCGCCAGCAGCCAGGGGACAGGCAGGGCTAATGAAAAACTGTTTTTT. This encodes CASSQGTGRANEKLFF. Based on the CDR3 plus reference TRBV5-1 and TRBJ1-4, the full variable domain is KAGVTQTPRYLIKTRGQQVTLSCSPISGHRSVSWYQQTPGQGLQFLFEYFSETQRNKGNFPGRFSGRQFSNSRSEMNVSTLELGDSALYLCASSQGTGRANEKLFFGSGTQLSVL.

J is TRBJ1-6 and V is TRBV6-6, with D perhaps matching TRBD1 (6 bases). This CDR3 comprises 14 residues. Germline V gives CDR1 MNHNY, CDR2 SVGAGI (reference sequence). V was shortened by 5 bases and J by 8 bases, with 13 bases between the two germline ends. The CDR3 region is CASSEYRVDSPLHF. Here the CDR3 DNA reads TGTGCCAGCAGTGAGTACAGGGTTGATTCACCCCTCCACTTT.

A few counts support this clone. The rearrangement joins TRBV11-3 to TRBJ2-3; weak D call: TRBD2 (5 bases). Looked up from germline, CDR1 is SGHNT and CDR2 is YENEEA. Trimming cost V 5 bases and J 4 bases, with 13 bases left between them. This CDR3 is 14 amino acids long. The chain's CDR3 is CASSQVRGADTQYF. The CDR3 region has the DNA TGTGCCAGCAGCCAAGTCCGGGGAGCAGATACGCAGTATTTT.